Listed here are 29 T cell receptor beta chains from one sample, sequenced in a study of OX40 agonist ivuxolimab in advanced cancers. TCRdb's table, derived via immunoSEQ multiplex PCR, lists solely in-frame clones and lacks some. The repertoire includes about 18,000 clones, 70% to 90% of them detected once, and roughly two thirds sits in the top ten. The source material was CD4+ or CD8+ T cells sorted from blood, sampled in a trial of the OX40 agonist ivuxolimab. These receptors were taken from an adult with an advanced solid tumor such as melanoma, head and neck, liver or kidney cancer.

The CDR3 loop is CASSMSGLNTGELFF. CDR3 DNA: TGTGCCAGTAGTATGTCAGGCCTTAACACCGGGGAGCTGTTTTTT. This chain uses TRBV19 with TRBJ2-2; no clear D. Trimming took 3 bases from V and 2 from J, leaving 10 bases between them. CDR3 size: 15 residues. CDR1 is LNHDA, CDR2 SQIVND, per germline (reference sequence).

J is TRBJ2-2 and V is TRBV15; the match to TRBD1 covers 8 bases. CDR1 LNHNV and CDR2 YYDKDF come from the germline V gene (reference sequence). CDR3 length: 15 amino acids. V lost 4 bases to trimming and J lost 1 base; unmatched junction nucleotides: 2. CDR3 in DNA: TGTGCCACCAGCATTGACAGGGGGAACACCGGGGAGCTGTTTTTT. As protein: CATSIDRGNTGELFF.

The genes are TRBV12-5 and TRBJ2-7; possible D gene TRBD1, 6 bases. The V gene lost 5 bases and the J gene lost 0 bases, with 17 bases spanning the gap. Looked up from germline, CDR1 is LGHNT and CDR2 is FRNRAP. CDR3 length: 16 amino acids. CDR3 in amino acids: CASGTRRVGGSYEQYF. The CDR3 nucleotides are TGTGCTAGTGGTACCCGGAGAGTAGGGGGCTCCTACGAGCAGTACTTC.

This clone was observed a single time. The junction departs from the called germline gene at one end, perhaps through a read error. V usage is TRBV15 and J usage is TRBJ2-7, with TRBD1 matching over 7 bases. The CDR3 is 16 residues long. The germline V gene encodes CDR1 LNHNV and CDR2 YYDKDF (reference sequence). The chain's CDR3 is CATSAFTGVSSYEQYF. The DNA of the CDR3 is TGTGCCACCAGCGCCTTCACAGGGGTGAGCTCCTACGAGCAGTACTTT.

The rearrangement links TRBV15 to TRBJ2-7; 10 bases are a match to TRBD2. The V gene end was trimmed by 0 bases and the J gene end by 3 bases; junction bases not matched to a gene: 5. Germline CDR1 reads LNHNV; CDR2 reads YYDKDF (reference sequence). The CDR3 totals 16 residues. The CDR3 sequence is CATSREIAGGFYEQYF. The CDR3 bases are TGTGCCACCAGCAGAGAAATAGCGGGAGGCTTCTACGAGCAGTACTTC.

The chain uses TRBV18 and TRBJ1-2; D uncertain. The ends were cut back, 2 bases at V and 0 bases at J, with 10 bases in the middle. Germline values: CDR1 KGHSH, CDR2 LQKENI. The CDR3 is 15 amino acids. The CDR3 DNA is TGTGCCAGCTCACCAGCGGGAAAAGCTAACTATGGCTACACCTTC. This translates into CASSPAGKANYGYTF.

The genes are TRBV5-8 and TRBJ1-2; 8 nucleotides agree with TRBD1. V shed 3 bases, J shed 5 bases, and the junction held 6 bases outside the gene matches. CDR3 length: 14 residues. Germline V gene data show CDR1 as SGHTS and CDR2 as YDEGEE. The CDR3 nucleotides read TGTGCCAGCAGCTCACCCTGGACAGGGTATGGCTACACCTTC. Its translation: CASSSPWTGYGYTF.

V is TRBV27 and J is TRBJ1-5; no reliable D call. The CDR3 runs 13 residues. Germline V gives CDR1 MNHEY, CDR2 SMNVEV (reference sequence). V dropped 4 bases and J dropped 7 bases, with 11 bases sitting between them. CDR3 nucleotide sequence: TGTGCCAGCAGTTCCCGGGTCGGGCAGCCCCAGCATTTT. As protein: CASSSRVGQPQHF.

The CDR3 DNA is TGCGCCAGCAGCTTGGCCCGGGGGAAATGGGCTAATTCACCCCTCCACTTT. This sequence encodes CASSLARGKWANSPLHF. The gene calls are TRBV5-1 and TRBJ1-6; D may be TRBD1 (5 bases). The CDR3 has 17 amino acids. In germline, CDR1 is SGHRS, CDR2 YFSETQ. V was shortened by 0 bases and J by 6 bases, with 16 bases between the two germline ends.

The genes are TRBV7-8 and TRBJ2-7, with unresolved D. The V gene's germline CDR1 is SGHVS and CDR2 FQNEAQ. CDR3 length: 12 residues. Deletions cut 3 bases from V and 0 bases from J, with 3 bases between. For the CDR3, the DNA is TGTGCCAGCAGCTTCTTCTCCTACGAGCAGTACTTC. This sequence encodes CASSFFSYEQYF. Based on the CDR3 plus reference TRBV7-8 and TRBJ2-7, the full variable domain is GAGVSQSPRYKVAKRGQDVALRCDPISGHVSLFWYQQALGQGPEFLTYFQNEAQLDKSGLPSDRFFAERPEGSVSTLKIQRTQQEDSAVYLCASSFFSYEQYFGPGTRLTVT.

This chain links TRBV13 with TRBJ2-7; TRBD2 might be the D (5 bases). From germline, CDR1 is PRHDT and CDR2 FYEKMQ (reference sequence). There are 14 residues in the CDR3. Trimming removed 5 bases from V and 0 bases from J, with 11 bases in between. This CDR3 reads CASSRGSSSYEQYF. CDR3 DNA sequence: TGTGCCAGCAGCCGCGGGTCCAGCTCCTACGAGCAGTACTTC.

This sequence joins TRBV15 and TRBJ1-3; 10 bases line up with TRBD1. Germline trimming cut 0 bases from V and 3 bases from J; bases unmatched to any gene: 2. Germline assignment: CDR1 LNHNV and CDR2 YYDKDF (reference sequence). The CDR3 is 16 residues long. The CDR3 bases are TGTGCCACCAGCAGAGACCGGACAGGGGGTGGAAACACCATATATTTT. This codes for CATSRDRTGGGNTIYF.

This clone was picked up one time. The gene calls are TRBV2 and TRBJ1-2, with 7 positions matching TRBD1. The junction had 13 bases not matched to a gene; V was cut back by 3 bases and J by 6 bases. Germline CDR1 reads SNHLY; CDR2 reads FYNNEI. There are 16 residues in the CDR3. CDR3 residues: CASSDPGQGVLDGYTF. The CDR3 nucleotides read TGTGCCAGCAGTGACCCCGGGCAGGGGGTTTTAGATGGCTACACCTTC.

This clone is a singleton in its sample. The chain employs TRBV6-6 and TRBJ2-1; no clear D gene. Deletions cut 0 bases from V and 7 bases from J, with 1 base between. This CDR3 has 11 residues. Per the germline V gene, CDR1 is MNHNY and CDR2 is SVGAGI (reference sequence). The CDR3 sequence: CASSYSNEQFF. CDR3 DNA: TGTGCCAGCAGTTACTCAAATGAGCAGTTCTTC.

The chain employs TRBV29-1 and TRBJ2-1, with 11 bases that match TRBD2. V shed 5 bases, J shed 5 bases, and the junction held 5 bases outside the gene matches. Germline CDR1 SQVTM, CDR2 ANQGSEA. The CDR3 extends over 14 amino acids. The CDR3 nucleotides are TGCAGCGTTTTAGCGGGAGGGCGCCACAATGAGCAGTTCTTC. It is translated as CSVLAGGRHNEQFF.

The genes are TRBV7-9 and TRBJ2-1; D is possibly TRBD1 (7 bases). CDR1 and CDR2 from the germline V gene are SEHNR and FQNEAQ (reference sequence). Trimming cost V 7 bases and J 2 bases, with 15 bases left between them. The CDR3 extends over 15 amino acids. The CDR3 here is CASTPGGGAYNEQFF. CDR3 DNA: TGTGCCAGCACCCCCGGAGGGGGCGCCTACAATGAGCAGTTCTTC. Looking up the rest from reference TRBV7-9 and TRBJ2-1 gives the full variable domain: DTGVSQNPRHKITKRGQNVTFRCDPISEHNRLYWYRQTLGQGPEFLTYFQNEAQLEKSRLLSDRFSAERPKGSFSTLEIQRTEQGDSAMYLCASTPGGGAYNEQFFGPGTRLTVL.

This clone was picked up a small number of times. The rearrangement joins TRBV30 to TRBJ1-1, with D hard to call. The CDR3 runs 13 residues. Deletions cut 3 bases from V and 1 base from J, with 9 bases between. Per the germline V gene, CDR1 is GTSNPN and CDR2 is SVGIG (reference sequence). As DNA, the CDR3 is TGTGCCTGGAGCGTAACAAGGAACACTGAAGCTTTCTTT. Translation: CAWSVTRNTEAFF.

The V and J genes are TRBV7-9 and TRBJ1-3, with D tentatively TRBD1 (5 bases). Trimming removed 11 bases from V and 2 bases from J, with 10 bases in between. The CDR3 covers 12 residues. The germline gives CDR1 SEHNR, CDR2 FQNEAQ (reference sequence). In DNA form, the CDR3 reads TGTGCCTTCCTAGGGGCTGGAAACACCATATATTTT. This sequence encodes CAFLGAGNTIYF.

This chain uses TRBV6-5 with TRBJ2-5; D is uncertain. The last part of the DNA fits TRBJ2-7 better; the J call may be wrong. Per germline, CDR1 MNHEY and CDR2 SVGAGI. The CDR3 has 16 residues. The DNA of the CDR3 is TGTGCCAGCAGTTACTCCGGGTTCGCGTCCTCCTACGAGCAGTACTTC. The encoded protein is CASSYSGFASSYEQYF.

The rearrangement uses TRBV25-1 and TRBJ2-1; a possible D gene is TRBD2 (6 bases). Germline-derived CDR1 and CDR2 are MGHDK and SYGVNS. V was pared by 5 bases and J by 6 bases, with 14 bases between. The CDR3 has 14 amino acids. CDR3 sequence (DNA): TGTGCCAGCAGTTTCCCGGGAGACTCCAATGAGCAGTTCTTC. The encoded protein is CASSFPGDSNEQFF.

As concerns this clone: An end of the junction does not agree with germline; a read error may underlie this. This chain links TRBV10-3 with TRBJ1-3; no clear D. CDR3 length: 14 residues. CDR1 is ENHRY and CDR2 is SYGVKD in the germline V gene. CDR3 coding DNA: TGTGCCATCAGTGAGTCTGGGTCTGCAAACACCATATATTTT. This encodes CAISESGSANTIYF.

The rearrangement uses TRBV5-4 and TRBJ2-3, with 9 bases identical to TRBD2. The ends lost 4 bases at V and 0 bases at J; junction bases unmatched: 9. Germline V gene lookup returns CDR1 SGHNT and CDR2 YYREEE (reference sequence). The CDR3 is 17 amino acids. The CDR3 here is CASSPLAGAPSTDTQYF. CDR3 in DNA: TGTGCCAGCAGCCCATTAGCGGGGGCACCTAGCACAGATACGCAGTATTTT.

The V and J genes are TRBV4-2 and TRBJ2-7; tentatively, D is TRBD2 (6 bases). CDR1 is LGHNA and CDR2 is YNFKEQ in the germline V gene. The CDR3 extends over 15 amino acids. V lost 1 base to trimming and J lost 2 bases, with 12 bases between them. The CDR3: CASSQAEGTAYEQYF. CDR3 DNA: TGTGCCAGCAGCCAAGCGGAGGGAACCGCCTACGAGCAGTACTTC.

Notes on this clone: One junction end does not reproduce the germline sequence, and a read error may be involved. This chain connects TRBV4-1 to TRBJ1-6; D might be TRBD1 (5 bases). Germline V gene sequence: CDR1 MGHRA, CDR2 YSYEKL. The CDR3 covers 12 residues. The CDR3 sequence: CASSPDGAARNF. DNA of the CDR3: TGCGCCAGCAGCCCCGACGGGGCGGCCCGGAACTTT.

In its sample, this clone was seen once. V is TRBV19 and J is TRBJ2-3; D is unresolved. The germline V and J ends were trimmed by 7 bases and 8 bases, with 10 bases remaining between them. Germline values: CDR1 LNHDA, CDR2 SQIVND (reference sequence). The CDR3 extends over 11 amino acids. The CDR3 bases are TGTGCCAGTAACCCCCCGCCTACGCAGTATTTT. It codes for CASNPPPTQYF.

The genes are TRBV10-3 and TRBJ1-2, with 7 bases aligning to TRBD1. The CDR3 spans 11 residues. Trimming removed 8 bases from V and 4 bases from J; junction bases left unmatched: 1. CDR1 and CDR2 from the germline V gene are ENHRY and SYGVKD. For the CDR3, the DNA is TGTGCCATCGGGACAGTCTATGGCTACACCTTC. As protein: CAIGTVYGYTF.

The V gene is TRBV6-5, the J gene TRBJ2-7; D ambiguous. The CDR3 is made up of 15 amino acids. The V gene lost 5 bases and the J gene lost 5 bases, with 19 bases spanning the gap. Germline assignment: CDR1 MNHEY and CDR2 SVGAGI. CDR3: CASSTATGRWHEQYF. DNA of the CDR3: TGTGCCAGCAGTACGGCGACCGGTCGCTGGCACGAGCAGTACTTC.

The chain carries TRBV19 and TRBJ1-5; no reliable D call. Germline lookup yields CDR1 LNHDA and CDR2 SQIVND (reference sequence). CDR3 length: 14 amino acids. Trimming left V 3 bases short and J 7 bases short, with 13 bases between. This chain's CDR3 is CASSIGQAKQPQHF. The CDR3 nucleotides are TGTGCCAGTAGTATTGGGCAGGCCAAGCAGCCCCAGCATTTT.

V usage is TRBV19 and J usage is TRBJ2-2; D remains ambiguous. This CDR3 is 12 amino acids long. V lost 1 base, J lost 7 bases, and 4 bases lay in between. The germline V gene has CDR1 LNHDA and CDR2 SQIVND (reference sequence). The chain's CDR3 is CASSIVHGELFF. CDR3 nucleotide sequence: TGTGCCAGTAGTATAGTCCACGGGGAGCTGTTTTTT.